The next 26 T cell receptor beta chains were all read from a single sample in a study of coeliac disease. TCRdb's copy holds only in-frame clones and misses some; the assay was immunoSEQ multiplex PCR. The table has 8,500 to 10,000 clones, 67% seen once. Material: lamina propria lymphocytes from the gut. The receptors derive from an older woman with celiac disease.

The CDR3 here is CASSIGTSGGETQYF. CDR3 nucleotide sequence: TGCGCCAGCAGCATCGGGACTAGCGGGGGGGAGACCCAGTACTTC. V is TRBV5-1 and J is TRBJ2-5; 15 bases are a match to TRBD2. J gave up 5 bases and V 4 bases, and 3 bases lay outside the gene matches. The CDR3 sequence is 15 residues long. Germline values: CDR1 SGHRS, CDR2 YFSETQ.

V is TRBV6-5 and J is TRBJ1-1, with unresolved D. Trimming cost V 0 bases and J 4 bases, with 3 bases left between them. Germline-derived CDR1 and CDR2 are MNHEY and SVGAGI. The CDR3 extends over 12 amino acids. The CDR3 here is CASSYSRTEAFF. For the CDR3, the DNA is TGTGCCAGCAGTTACTCTCGCACTGAAGCTTTCTTT.

The J gene is TRBJ2-7, the V gene TRBV5-4; TRBD2 matches at 7 bases. Germline V gives CDR1 SGHNT, CDR2 YYREEE (reference sequence). This CDR3 region has 13 residues. V lost 1 base, J lost 6 bases, and 4 bases stayed unmatched. CDR3 coding DNA: TGTGCCAGCAGCTTGTTAACGGGGGGCGAGCAGTACTTC. It codes for CASSLLTGGEQYF.

The chain couples TRBV5-1 to TRBJ2-1, with D perhaps TRBD1 (6 bases). V lost 1 base and J 4 bases, leaving 15 bases between the germline ends. CDR3 length: 16 residues. Germline V CDR1 and CDR2: SGHRS, YFSETQ. CDR3 coding DNA: TGCGCCAGCAGCTTGATCCCGACCCAGGGGTACAATGAGCAGTTCTTC. It codes for CASSLIPTQGYNEQFF.

The DNA of the CDR3 is TGTGCCAGCAGTCCAGGTGGTCTGAACACTGAAGCTTTCTTT. The encoded protein is CASSPGGLNTEAFF. This chain links TRBV7-3 with TRBJ1-1; unclear D gene. The CDR3 loop spans 14 amino acids. Germline CDR1 is SGHTA and CDR2 is FQGTGA. V was trimmed by 6 bases and J by 0 bases, leaving 11 bases between them.

The chain is built from TRBV27 and TRBJ2-1, with 12 positions matching TRBD1. Trimming removed 4 bases from V and 6 bases from J; junction bases left unmatched: 7. This CDR3 comprises 16 residues. In germline, CDR1 is MNHEY, CDR2 SMNVEV (reference sequence). The chain's CDR3 is CASSSPPGQGANEQFF. CDR3 DNA: TGTGCCAGCAGTTCCCCCCCGGGACAGGGGGCCAATGAGCAGTTCTTC.

The chain uses TRBV6-6 and TRBJ2-4, with D possibly matching TRBD2 (6 bases). CDR1 is MNHNY and CDR2 is SVGAGI in the germline V gene (reference sequence). This CDR3 is built from 14 residues. V was trimmed by 2 bases and J by 3 bases, leaving 8 bases between them. The CDR3 DNA follows: TGTGCCAGCAGTTACGCGGAGGGCAAAAACATTCAGTACTTC. Its translation: CASSYAEGKNIQYF.

The chain couples TRBV6-1 to TRBJ1-2; D unresolved. The CDR3 contains 11 residues. V shed 8 bases and J shed 8 bases, with 12 bases lying between them. CDR1 is MNHNS, CDR2 SASEGT, per germline. The chain's CDR3 is CASLGVRGYTF. The CDR3 nucleotides read TGTGCCAGCTTGGGCGTTCGAGGCTACACCTTC.

The chain combines TRBV27 with TRBJ2-5, with 8 bases matching TRBD2. The CDR3 has 16 residues. V was clipped by 4 bases and J by 4 bases; unmatched bases: 11. Germline CDR1 and CDR2: MNHEY and SMNVEV (reference sequence). CDR3: CASSSPSGPGPETQYF. In DNA, the CDR3 is TGTGCCAGCAGTTCCCCTAGCGGGCCAGGCCCAGAGACCCAGTACTTC.

The rearrangement links TRBV19 to TRBJ1-2; 12 bases are a match to TRBD1. Germline CDR1 and CDR2: LNHDA and SQIVND (reference sequence). The CDR3 runs 16 residues. With 5 bases clipped from V and 4 bases from J, the junction kept 8 bases outside the gene matches. CDR3 DNA sequence: TGTGCCAGTAGTCCCGGGACAGGGGGCTTCGGCTATGGCTACACCTTC. It encodes CASSPGTGGFGYGYTF. The full variable domain, completed using reference TRBV19 and TRBJ1-2, is DGGITQSPKYLFRKEGQNVTLSCEQNLNHDAMYWYRQDPGQGLRLIYYSQIVNDFQKGDIAEGYSVSREKKESFPLTVTSAQKNPTAFYLCASSPGTGGFGYGYTFGSGTRLTVV.

The V and J genes are TRBV5-1 and TRBJ2-7; 9 positions match TRBD1. This CDR3 spans 15 amino acids. Germline V lookup: CDR1 SGHRS, CDR2 YFSETQ. With 2 bases clipped from V and 6 bases from J, the junction kept 9 bases outside the gene matches. The CDR3 DNA sequence: TGCGCCAGCAGCTTAGGGGGACAGGGACTCTCCGAGCAGTACTTC. Protein: CASSLGGQGLSEQYF.

The rearrangement uses TRBV7-8 and TRBJ1-4; D gene ambiguous. This CDR3 contains 13 residues. The V gene's germline CDR1 is SGHVS and CDR2 FQNEAQ. Trimming took off 10 bases at V and 0 bases at J, with 9 bases between the two ends. This CDR3 reads CANPVATNEKLFF. CDR3 sequence (DNA): TGTGCCAACCCAGTTGCAACTAATGAAAAACTGTTTTTT.

This clone came up once. CDR3 region: CASSPDHGELFF. Here the CDR3 DNA reads TGCGCCAGCAGCCCAGATCACGGGGAGCTGTTTTTT. This chain joins TRBV4-1 and TRBJ2-2; D is unclear. This CDR3 is built from 12 residues. Germline V gives CDR1 MGHRA, CDR2 YSYEKL. Trimming pared 4 bases from V and 7 bases from J, leaving 7 bases between.

The chain combines TRBV4-3 with TRBJ2-2; 9 bases agree with TRBD1. The CDR3 runs to 15 residues. Germline CDR1 and CDR2: LGHNA and YSLEER. With 0 bases clipped from V and 9 bases from J, the junction kept 5 bases outside the gene matches. The CDR3: CASSQDRDRDWELFF. DNA for the CDR3: TGCGCCAGCAGCCAAGACCGGGACAGGGACTGGGAGCTGTTTTTT.

Only one count was recorded for this clone. The V gene is TRBV6-6, the J gene TRBJ1-1, with 8 bases identical to TRBD1. The length of the CDR3 is 13 residues. Germline CDR1 MNHNY, CDR2 SVGAGI (reference sequence). Trimming cost V 6 bases and J 2 bases; bases outside gene matches: 2. The chain's CDR3 is CASRDRDNTEAFF. The CDR3 DNA is TGTGCCAGCAGGGACAGGGATAACACTGAAGCTTTCTTT.

The rearrangement links TRBV9 to TRBJ1-2; TRBD1 matches at 8 bases. The CDR3 extends over 13 amino acids. CDR1 is SGDLS, CDR2 YYNGEE, per germline. With V trimmed by 3 bases and J by 8 bases, 6 bases remained unmatched. The CDR3 region is CASSDTGGWGYTF. CDR3 in DNA: TGTGCCAGCAGCGACACAGGGGGATGGGGCTACACCTTC.

This chain joins TRBV5-6 and TRBJ2-7, with 13 bases that match TRBD2. This CDR3 is built from 14 residues. Germline CDR1 and CDR2: SGHDT and YYEEEE. Losses at the gene ends were 5 bases for V and 4 bases for J; bases not matched to a gene: 3. CDR3 residues: CASRWTSGSYEQYF. The CDR3 DNA reads TGTGCCAGCAGGTGGACTAGCGGGAGTTACGAGCAGTACTTC.

The rearrangement uses TRBV7-3 and TRBJ2-1; 10 nucleotides align to TRBD1. Germline V gives CDR1 SGHTA, CDR2 FQGTGA. The junction had 6 bases not matched to a gene; V was cut back by 3 bases and J by 1 base. There are 17 residues in the CDR3. CDR3 residues: CASSLYGTGVSYNEQFF. DNA of the CDR3: TGTGCCAGCAGCTTGTACGGGACAGGGGTGTCCTACAATGAGCAGTTCTTC.

The chain is built from TRBV7-3 and TRBJ1-1; a weak D match, TRBD1 (5 bases). The CDR3 has 13 amino acids. CDR1 SGHTA and CDR2 FQGTGA come from the germline V gene. V was shortened by 3 bases and J by 5 bases, with 10 bases between the two germline ends. The CDR3 DNA reads TGTGCCAGCAGCTTTGCGGGGGAAACTGAAGCTTTCTTT. It is translated as CASSFAGETEAFF.

This clone was detected a few times. This rearrangement joins TRBV27 to TRBJ2-5; D is possibly TRBD2 (5 bases). Germline V gene sequence: CDR1 MNHEY, CDR2 SMNVEV (reference sequence). With 8 bases removed from V and 4 bases from J, the gap between germline ends came to 23 bases. The CDR3 consists of 16 residues. The CDR3: CASRSRGARDGETQYF. In DNA form, the CDR3 reads TGTGCCAGCCGCTCCCGGGGTGCCCGTGACGGAGAGACCCAGTACTTC.

This clone was counted only a few times. J is TRBJ1-2 and V is TRBV6-6, with 9 bases that match TRBD1. CDR1 is MNHNY and CDR2 is SVGAGI in the germline V gene (reference sequence). J was trimmed by 3 bases and V by 7 bases; bases with no gene match: 6. The CDR3 loop spans 14 amino acids. The CDR3 nucleotides are TGTGCCAGCACGTTGACAGGGGGGTACTATGGCTACACCTTC. Protein: CASTLTGGYYGYTF.

V and J are TRBV25-1 and TRBJ1-3, with 7 bases that match TRBD1. CDR3 length equals 16 residues. V lost 4 bases to trimming and J lost 4 bases; unmatched junction nucleotides: 10. Germline assignment: CDR1 MGHDK and CDR2 SYGVNS. CDR3 nucleotides: TGTGCCAGCAGTGGAGACAGGGTGCATTCAGGAAACACCATATATTTT. This translates into CASSGDRVHSGNTIYF.

Notes on this clone: Other nucleotide sequences from this sample produce the same CDR3. CDR3 sequence (DNA): TGTGCCAGCACGGGACAGGGGATCACCGGGGAGCTGTTTTTT. This gives the protein CASTGQGITGELFF. The V call is TRBV28, the J call TRBJ2-2, with 10 bases identical to TRBD1. Germline V gene sequence: CDR1 MDHEN, CDR2 SYDVKM. After removal of 7 bases from V and 4 bases from J, the junction contained 3 bases not matched to a gene. This CDR3 has 14 residues.

This clone showed up just once. This sequence joins TRBV29-1 and TRBJ2-7, with D possibly matching TRBD1 (8 bases). Germline assignment: CDR1 SQVTM and CDR2 ANQGSEA. The length of the CDR3 is 14 residues. The ends were cut back, 6 bases at V and 2 bases at J, with 17 bases in the middle. The CDR3 nucleotides read TGCAGCGTAATCGGACAGGGAGGGGCCTACGAGCAGTACTTC. This gives the protein CSVIGQGGAYEQYF.

CDR3 in DNA: TGTGCCAGCAGCTCCTGGACGGGGTTAAACTATGGCTACACCTTC. This codes for CASSSWTGLNYGYTF. The chain carries TRBV11-1 and TRBJ1-2; D remains unclear. Germline CDR1 is SGHAT and CDR2 is FQDESV (reference sequence). V was pared by 4 bases and J by 2 bases, with 14 bases between. This CDR3 comprises 15 residues.

The chain joins TRBV28 to TRBJ1-1; D is possibly TRBD1 (5 bases). From germline, CDR1 is MDHEN and CDR2 SYDVKM. The CDR3 contains 14 residues. V lost 4 bases and J lost 4, with 13 bases in between. CDR3 region: CASSSGGVVTEAFF. The DNA for the CDR3 is TGTGCCAGCAGTTCGGGGGGGGTTGTCACTGAAGCTTTCTTT.